The 28 T cell receptor beta chains below were found in one sample sequenced in a study of T cell responses to AZD1222 COVID-19 vaccine. Profiled with immunoSEQ multiplex PCR; TCRdb holds only in-frame clones, not every one. The sample includes about 100,000 clones, approximately 89% of them seen just once. Sample: peripheral blood, taken 28 days after the second AZD1222 dose. The origin of the receptors is an adult who received the AZD1222 COVID-19 vaccine.

The sample holds one count of this clone. This chain links TRBV4-2 with TRBJ2-3; the D gene is possibly TRBD2 (6 bases). Germline CDR1 LGHNA, CDR2 YNFKEQ. CDR3 length equals 15 residues. V was trimmed by 1 base and J by 0 bases, leaving 8 bases between them. The CDR3 DNA reads as TGTGCCAGCAGCCAAGCGGAGGGGAGCACAGATACGCAGTATTTT. Translated: CASSQAEGSTDTQYF.

V gene TRBV30 combines with J gene TRBJ1-5, with D uncertain. Trimming removed 3 bases from V and 0 bases from J, with 6 bases in between. The CDR3 is 13 residues long. From germline, CDR1 is GTSNPN and CDR2 SVGIG (reference sequence). The CDR3 reads CAWRENSNQPQHF. CDR3 sequence (DNA): TGTGCCTGGAGGGAAAATAGCAATCAGCCCCAGCATTTT.

The chain couples TRBV24-1 to TRBJ2-7, with 10 bases matching TRBD2. Trimming took 5 bases from V and 7 from J; bases not matched to a gene: 7. Germline loops: CDR1 KGHDR, CDR2 SFDVKD. The CDR3 totals 14 residues. CDR3 nucleotides: TGTGCCACCAGTGGTTCAGCGGGAGGGTATGAGCAGTACTTC. Protein product: CATSGSAGGYEQYF.

The chain joins TRBV12-5 to TRBJ1-1; no firm D call. Trimming took off 2 bases at V and 6 bases at J, with 10 bases between the two ends. Germline loops: CDR1 LGHNT, CDR2 FRNRAP. The CDR3 has 13 amino acids. CDR3 sequence (DNA): TGTGCTAGTGGTTTGTTAGGTGGTTCTGAAGCTTTCTTT. Encoded protein: CASGLLGGSEAFF. Combining the CDR3 with reference TRBV12-5 and TRBJ1-1 gives the whole variable domain DARVTQTPRHKVTEMGQEVTMRCQPILGHNTVFWYRQTMMQGLELLAYFRNRAPLDDSGMPKDRFSAEMPDATLATLKIQPSEPRDSAVYFCASGLLGGSEAFFGQGTRLTVV.

This clone was picked up a small number of times. The chain is built from TRBV6-2 or TRBV6-3 and TRBJ1-6; D not certain. V shed 4 bases and J shed 7 bases, with 11 bases lying between them. The CDR3 runs 14 residues. Germline V gene sequence: CDR1 MNHEY, CDR2 SVGEGT. CDR3 nucleotide sequence: TGTGCCAGCAGTTTGACCTCGCCCAATTCACCCCTCCACTTT. Its translation is CASSLTSPNSPLHF.

The chain combines TRBV4-1 with TRBJ2-5, with TRBD2 identical over 7 bases. Germline trimming cut 4 bases from V and 2 bases from J; bases unmatched to any gene: 10. This CDR3 contains 16 residues. The germline CDR1 and CDR2 sequences are MGHRA and YSYEKL. This CDR3 is CASSLGGGRLQETQYF. The CDR3 coding sequence is TGCGCCAGCAGCCTAGGCGGGGGACGCCTTCAAGAGACCCAGTACTTC.

This chain connects TRBV6-5 to TRBJ1-2; TRBD1 agrees at 8 bases. Looked up from germline, CDR1 is MNHEY and CDR2 is SVGAGI. The CDR3 consists of 15 residues. The J segment lost 4 bases and the V segment lost 6 bases, leaving 10 bases of the junction unmatched. The CDR3 coding sequence is TGTGCCAGCAGGTCCGCACAGGGGGAGGGCTATGGCTACACCTTC. Translating it yields CASRSAQGEGYGYTF.

The chain uses TRBV28 and TRBJ2-7, with 7 positions matching TRBD2. The CDR3 runs 17 residues. Germline CDR1 is MDHEN and CDR2 is SYDVKM. Trimming removed 1 base from V and 5 bases from J; junction bases left unmatched: 14. The CDR3 is CASSLFSLAREGHEQYF. In DNA form, the CDR3 reads TGTGCCAGCAGTTTATTTAGTCTTGCCAGGGAGGGTCACGAGCAGTACTTC.

The chain couples TRBV12-3 or TRBV12-4 to TRBJ2-3; D ambiguous. Trimming removed 6 bases from V and 0 bases from J, with 7 bases in between. The CDR3 is 13 amino acids. The CDR3 spells CASRQSSTDTQYF. CDR3 in DNA: TGTGCCAGCAGGCAGAGTAGCACAGATACGCAGTATTTT.

The table lists this clone with a count of one. The CDR3 DNA is TGTGCCAGCAGCTTAACCGGGAGATACAATGAGCAGTTCTTC. It specifies CASSLTGRYNEQFF. The J gene is TRBJ2-1, the V gene TRBV7-2; D possibly corresponds to TRBD2 (6 bases). V lost 2 bases, J lost 4 bases, and 9 bases lay in between. The germline gives CDR1 SGHTA, CDR2 FQGNSA. This CDR3 comprises 14 residues.

J is TRBJ2-7 and V is TRBV19; 7 nucleotides match TRBD1. Germline-derived CDR1 and CDR2 are LNHDA and SQIVND (reference sequence). The CDR3 length is 13 residues. Losses at the gene ends were 6 bases for V and 3 bases for J; bases not matched to a gene: 5. The CDR3 protein is CASRQGQSYEQYF. The CDR3 bases are TGTGCCAGTAGACAGGGACAGAGCTACGAGCAGTACTTC. The complete variable domain, with remaining parts taken from reference TRBV19 and TRBJ2-7, reads DGGITQSPKYLFRKEGQNVTLSCEQNLNHDAMYWYRQDPGQGLRLIYYSQIVNDFQKGDIAEGYSVSREKKESFPLTVTSAQKNPTAFYLCASRQGQSYEQYFGPGTRLTVT.

V and J are TRBV28 and TRBJ1-2, with TRBD1 as a possible D gene (5 bases). CDR3 length: 12 residues. CDR1 is MDHEN, CDR2 SYDVKM, per germline. V was trimmed by 5 bases and J by 8 bases, leaving 12 bases between them. The CDR3 region is CASSPRTRGYTF. CDR3 sequence (DNA): TGTGCCAGCAGTCCGCGGACACGGGGCTACACCTTC.

The chain uses TRBV28 and TRBJ1-2; 9 nucleotides line up with TRBD1. J gave up 2 bases and V 3 bases, and 4 bases lay outside the gene matches. CDR3 length equals 15 residues. Per germline, CDR1 MDHEN and CDR2 SYDVKM. The CDR3 DNA sequence: TGTGCCAGCAGTTTTTCGGGACAGGGAAACTATGGCTACACCTTC. It codes for CASSFSGQGNYGYTF.

The genes are TRBV4-1 and TRBJ2-5, with 12 bases aligning to TRBD2. Germline V gene sequence: CDR1 MGHRA, CDR2 YSYEKL. With 0 bases clipped from V and 4 bases from J, the junction kept 3 bases outside the gene matches. The CDR3 sequence is 16 residues long. In DNA, the CDR3 is TGCGCCAGCAGCCAAGATCCGGGACTAGCGGGAGAGACCCAGTACTTC. Translating gives CASSQDPGLAGETQYF.

This clone has a single count. This chain uses TRBV14 with TRBJ2-3; D gene unclear. Trimming shortened V by 4 bases and J by 1 base, and 12 bases separated the two germline ends. CDR1 and CDR2 from the germline V gene are SGHDN and FVKESK. The CDR3 spans 15 residues. CDR3 bases: TGTGCCAGCAGCCCCATGGGAAGAGGCACAGATACGCAGTATTTT. Encoded protein: CASSPMGRGTDTQYF.

The chain couples TRBV6-1 to TRBJ1-1; D is unresolved. This CDR3 has 11 residues. Germline CDR1 and CDR2: MNHNS and SASEGT. Between the trimmed V and J ends, which lost 3 bases and 3 bases, there was a span of 2 bases. The CDR3 DNA sequence: TGTGCCAGCAGTGATCACACTGAAGCTTTCTTT. It is translated as CASSDHTEAFF.

This chain connects TRBV27 to TRBJ1-2; TRBD1 agrees at 9 bases. The trim removed 0 bases at V and 6 bases at J, leaving 11 bases unmatched. In germline, CDR1 is MNHEY, CDR2 SMNVEV (reference sequence). The length of the CDR3 is 17 residues. In nucleotides, the CDR3 is TGTGCCAGCAGTTTATCATTTGGGATGGGGACAGGGAATGGCTACACCTTC. This sequence encodes CASSLSFGMGTGNGYTF.

This clone was observed once. The chain couples TRBV7-8 to TRBJ2-7; 8 bases are shared with TRBD1. V gave up 2 bases and J gave up 0 bases; unmatched junction bases: 12. The CDR3 covers 18 residues. Germline V gene lookup returns CDR1 SGHVS and CDR2 FQNEAQ. Here the CDR3 reads CASSLIFETGTGSYEQYF. Written as DNA, the CDR3 is TGTGCCAGCAGCTTAATCTTCGAAACCGGGACAGGCTCCTACGAGCAGTACTTC.

The genes are TRBV5-3 and TRBJ2-5, with a possible D match to TRBD1 (5 bases). TRBV5-3 is labeled an ORF, and its function is uncertain. CDR3 length equals 14 residues. Trimming cost V 1 base and J 1 base, with 8 bases left between them. This CDR3 reads CARSLLRGQETQYF. CDR3 bases: TGTGCCAGAAGCTTGTTAAGGGGCCAAGAGACCCAGTACTTC.

This rearrangement joins TRBV6-5 to TRBJ1-5; maybe TRBD1 (5 bases). The CDR3 is 14 amino acids. Germline V gene sequence: CDR1 MNHEY, CDR2 SVGAGI. V was clipped by 6 bases and J by 1 base, with 10 bases between them. The CDR3 region has the DNA TGTGCCAGCAGCGGCGACAGAAGCAATCAGCCCCAGCATTTT. It translates to CASSGDRSNQPQHF.

The CDR3 DNA reads TGTGCCAGCAAAGACCCAGGGGGCGCGTTGGAGACCCAGTACTTC. Residues: CASKDPGGALETQYF. The rearrangement uses TRBV2 and TRBJ2-5; TRBD1 matches at 8 bases. The CDR3 length is 15 residues. J gave up 5 bases and V 7 bases, and 12 bases lay outside the gene matches. CDR1 SNHLY and CDR2 FYNNEI come from the germline V gene. The variable domain in full, completed from reference TRBV2 and TRBJ2-5, reads EPEVTQTPSHQVTQMGQEVILRCVPISNHLYFYWYRQILGQKVEFLVSFYNNEISEKSEIFDDQFSVERPDGSNFTLKIRSTKLEDSAMYFCASKDPGGALETQYFGPGTRLLVL.

The chain joins TRBV11-2 to TRBJ2-5; TRBD2 matches 8 bases. CDR3 length: 15 amino acids. Germline V CDR1 and CDR2: SGHAT, FQNNGV. V trimming: 5 bases; J trimming: 4 bases; junction bases outside the gene matches: 9. CDR3 in amino acids: CASSPGGGSGETQYF. CDR3 DNA sequence: TGTGCCAGCAGCCCGGGGGGGGGCAGTGGAGAGACCCAGTACTTC.

The chain employs TRBV6-2 or TRBV6-3 and TRBJ2-3; D not certain. CDR1 MNHEY and CDR2 SVGEGT come from the germline V gene. The CDR3 consists of 15 residues. V lost 6 bases to trimming and J lost 5 bases, with 18 bases between them. CDR3 sequence reads: CASSNAALYLDTQYF. CDR3 DNA: TGTGCCAGCAGCAACGCAGCGCTATACCTAGATACGCAGTATTTT.

The CDR3 loop is CASSPRVEGEAFF. DNA of the CDR3: TGTGCCAGCTCACCACGGGTGGAGGGTGAAGCTTTCTTT. V is TRBV18 and J is TRBJ1-1; D is undetermined. The length of the CDR3 is 13 residues. Trimming removed 1 base at V and 7 bases at J, with 10 bases between. Germline V CDR1 and CDR2: KGHSH, LQKENI.

The rearrangement joins TRBV25-1 to TRBJ2-2, with 11 nucleotides matching TRBD2. The junction had 14 bases not matched to a gene; V was cut back by 8 bases and J by 3 bases. The CDR3 contains 18 residues. Per germline, CDR1 MGHDK and CDR2 SYGVNS. CDR3 loop: CASPQRGSGGVDTGELFF. The DNA of the CDR3 is TGTGCCAGCCCCCAGCGGGGTAGCGGGGGGGTAGACACCGGGGAGCTGTTTTTT.

The chain joins TRBV7-2 to TRBJ2-1, with 9 bases lining up with TRBD2. V shed 1 base, J shed 2 bases, and the junction held 9 bases outside the gene matches. The CDR3 loop spans 18 amino acids. The V gene's germline CDR1 is SGHTA and CDR2 FQGNSA. The CDR3 coding sequence is TGTGCCAGCAGCTTAGGGTTTGGGGCGGGAGGGCCCTACAATGAGCAGTTCTTC. Protein sequence: CASSLGFGAGGPYNEQFF.

This sequence joins TRBV5-1 and TRBJ2-1; 7 positions match TRBD2. CDR1 SGHRS and CDR2 YFSETQ come from the germline V gene. Trimming removed 4 bases from V and 7 bases from J; junction bases left unmatched: 11. The CDR3 has 15 amino acids. CDR3 in amino acids: CASSALARTGNEQFF. CDR3 in DNA: TGCGCCAGCAGCGCACTAGCGCGAACTGGGAATGAGCAGTTCTTC.

This chain uses TRBV9 with TRBJ2-3; TRBD1 matches 11 bases. Trimming cost V 2 bases and J 2 bases; bases outside gene matches: 7. Germline values: CDR1 SGDLS, CDR2 YYNGEE. The CDR3 sequence is 17 residues long. The CDR3 reads CASSVARTGGITDTQYF. The CDR3 DNA sequence: TGTGCCAGCAGCGTGGCCAGGACAGGGGGCATCACAGATACGCAGTATTTT.